A selection of T cell receptor beta chains follows, all from one sample in a study of PD-1 blockade in classical Hodgkin lymphoma. The data were produced by immunoSEQ multiplex PCR, yet TCRdb's version contains in-frame clones alone and is incomplete. This table holds fewer than 55,000 clones, around 78% found once. This material consisted of peripheral blood mononuclear cells (PBMCs), taken before the fourth cycle of nivolumab. The receptors were gathered from a human donor with classical Hodgkin lymphoma. Both conserved end residues are part of each CDR3. D genes are given only for firm matches. The size entry is marked missing in some rows and otherwise reads once, few, many or a size class.

CDR3 protein,CDR3 DNA,V gene,clone size,D gene,CDR3 length,J gene
CASQPPSGGSDEQFF,TGTGCCAGCCAACCGCCCAGTGGGGGCTCCGATGAGCAGTTCTTC,TRBV6-5,.,.,15,TRBJ2-1
CSVRGTVKIEAFF,TGCAGCGTGAGGGGGACAGTAAAGATTGAAGCTTTCTTT,TRBV29-1,.,TRBD1,13,TRBJ1-1
CASSLGLADRSSYNSPLHF,TGTGCCAGCAGCTTGGGTTTGGCAGATAGGAGCTCCTATAATTCACCCCTCCACTTT,TRBV5-4,once,.,19,TRBJ1-6
CASSVGAGSNYGYTF,TGTGCCAGCAGCGTAGGGGCAGGATCTAACTATGGCTACACCTTC,TRBV9,.,.,15,TRBJ1-2
CASSWGRNTEAFF,TGTGCCAGCAGTTGGGGGCGGAACACTGAAGCTTTCTTT,TRBV27,.,.,13,TRBJ1-1
CAWSPSLEHTGELFF,TGTGCCTGGAGTCCCTCCCTCGAGCACACCGGGGAGCTGTTTTTT,TRBV30,.,.,15,TRBJ2-2
CASSQVSHSPLHF,TGCGCCAGCAGCCAAGTCTCCCATTCACCCCTCCACTTT,TRBV4-3,.,.,13,TRBJ1-6
CASSQVPTSGYYNEQFF,TGCGCCAGCAGCCAAGTCCCGACTAGCGGTTACTACAATGAGCAGTTCTTC,TRBV4-3,few,TRBD2,17,TRBJ2-1
CASSPRQGAKPQHF,TGTGCCAGCAGTCCCCGACAGGGGGCGAAGCCCCAGCATTTT,TRBV6-6,.,TRBD1,14,TRBJ1-5
CASSHHRAGAFF,TGCGCCAGCAGCCACCACAGGGCGGGAGCTTTCTTT,TRBV4-3,.,.,12,TRBJ1-1
CASMRASGYEQYF,TGCGCCAGCATGAGGGCGTCGGGCTACGAGCAGTACTTC,TRBV5-1,.,.,13,TRBJ2-7
CASSLSSGGVFGEQYF,TGTGCCAGCAGCTTATCTAGCGGGGGGGTTTTTGGCGAGCAGTACTTC,TRBV11-2,.,TRBD2,16,TRBJ2-7
CASSAGTDNEQFF,TGTGCCAGCTCAGCCGGGACAGACAATGAGCAGTTCTTC,TRBV18,.,TRBD1,13,TRBJ2-1
CASSEGGDGYTF,TGTGCCAGCAGTGAGGGAGGGGACGGCTACACCTTC,TRBV2,.,.,12,TRBJ1-2
CASTSSGGAGNEQFF,TGTGCCAGCACTTCTAGCGGGGGGGCAGGCAATGAGCAGTTCTTC,TRBV2,.,TRBD2,15,TRBJ2-1
CASGLVVGQGVNQPQHF,TGTGCTAGTGGTTTGGTAGTGGGACAGGGTGTCAATCAGCCCCAGCATTTT,TRBV12-5,.,TRBD1,17,TRBJ1-5
CASSPRSTGSYGYTF,TGTGCCAGCTCACCACGTTCCACAGGGTCCTATGGCTACACCTTC,TRBV18,once,.,15,TRBJ1-2
CASSLGGGNQPQHF,TGTGCCAGCAGTTTGGGGGGTGGGAATCAGCCCCAGCATTTT,TRBV6-6,.,.,14,TRBJ1-5
CAWSLGSGNTIYF,TGTGCCTGGAGCTTGGGCTCTGGAAACACCATATATTTT,TRBV30,once,.,13,TRBJ1-3
CASSLTRVATGELFF,TGTGCCAGCAGTTTAACCAGGGTGGCCACCGGGGAGCTGTTTTTT,TRBV27,.,.,15,TRBJ2-2
CASSFGQVYSGNTIYF,TGTGCCAGCAGCTTTGGACAGGTCTACTCTGGAAACACCATATATTTT,TRBV7-2,.,TRBD1,16,TRBJ1-3
CASSLAGRTEAFF,TGTGCCAGCAGCCTTGCCGGGAGGACTGAAGCTTTCTTT,TRBV2,.,.,13,TRBJ1-1
CASSPFRTGMNTEAFF,TGTGCCAGCTCACCTTTTAGGACGGGAATGAACACTGAAGCTTTCTTT,TRBV18,.,.,16,TRBJ1-1
CASSLGISGANVLTF,TGCGCCAGCAGCTTGGGAATCTCTGGGGCCAACGTCCTGACTTTC,TRBV5-1,.,.,15,TRBJ2-6
CASNNRDPIQYF,TGTGCCAGCAATAACCGGGACCCCATTCAGTACTTC,TRBV2,.,.,12,TRBJ2-4
CASSLRSQGNGYTF,TGTGCCAGCAGCTTGAGGAGCCAGGGGAATGGCTACACCTTC,TRBV5-6,.,.,14,TRBJ1-2
CASSRLGVGTDTQYF,TGTGCCAGCAGCCGACTAGGAGTAGGGACAGATACGCAGTATTTT,TRBV7-2,.,.,15,TRBJ2-3
CASSLTPPYNEQFF,TGCGCCAGCAGCTTGACTCCTCCGTACAATGAGCAGTTCTTC,TRBV5-1,.,.,14,TRBJ2-1
CASREQYSTGEQYF,TGTGCCAGCAGAGAACAGTACTCCACGGGTGAGCAGTACTTC,TRBV6-4,.,.,14,TRBJ2-7
CASSIIGQHNGYTF,TGTGCCAGCAGTATCATTGGACAGCATAATGGCTACACCTTC,TRBV28,.,.,14,TRBJ1-2
CASSLAGTTGELFF,TGTGCCAGCAGCTTAGCGGGGACCACCGGGGAGCTGTTTTTT,TRBV7-2,.,.,14,TRBJ2-2
CASSLVGVYTGELFF,TGTGCCAGCAGCTTGGTAGGAGTTTACACCGGGGAGCTGTTTTTT,TRBV5-8,.,.,15,TRBJ2-2
CASSALRADSYEQYF,TGTGCCAGCAGTGCGCTTAGGGCGGACTCCTACGAGCAGTACTTC,TRBV6-1,.,.,15,TRBJ2-7
CASSLGGWDNQPQHF,TGTGCCAGCAGCTTGGGGGGCTGGGATAATCAGCCCCAGCATTTT,TRBV5-6,once,.,15,TRBJ1-5
CASSPLTSGGVGQRDQYF,TGCGCCAGCAGTCCCCTGACTAGCGGGGGGGTTGGCCAACGGGACCAGTACTTC,TRBV5-1,.,TRBD2,18,TRBJ2-5
CASTRTGISSYEQYF,TGTGCCAGCACCCGAACAGGGATCAGCTCCTACGAGCAGTACTTC,TRBV6-1,.,.,15,TRBJ2-7
CASSFGRGTGYNEQFF,TGTGCCAGCAGTTTTGGGAGGGGGACAGGGTATAATGAGCAGTTCTTC,TRBV27,.,TRBD1,16,TRBJ2-1
CASTAGGTEAFF,TGTGCCAGTACAGCTGGAGGGACTGAAGCTTTCTTT,TRBV7-2,.,.,12,TRBJ1-1
CASSQDLPDTIYF,TGCGCCAGCAGCCAAGATCTACCGGACACCATATATTTT,TRBV4-3,.,.,13,TRBJ1-3
CASSFGGHYEQYF,TGTGCCAGCAGCTTCGGGGGCCACTACGAGCAGTACTTC,TRBV7-2,.,.,13,TRBJ2-7
CASSYQGTSGAYEQYF,TGTGCCAGCAGTTACCAGGGGACTAGCGGTGCCTACGAGCAGTACTTC,TRBV6-5,.,TRBD2,16,TRBJ2-7
CSVRGTGADQPQHF,TGCAGCGTGAGGGGGACAGGGGCCGATCAGCCCCAGCATTTT,TRBV29-1,.,TRBD1,14,TRBJ1-5
CAIRLAGQGGYGYTF,TGTGCCATCAGGTTGGCTGGGCAGGGGGGTTATGGCTACACCTTC,TRBV10-3,once,TRBD1,15,TRBJ1-2
CASSFDRGYTEAFF,TGTGCCAGCAGCTTCGACAGGGGGTACACTGAAGCTTTCTTT,TRBV7-2,few,TRBD1,14,TRBJ1-1
CASSVGPGGSNQPQHF,TGTGCCAGCAGCGTAGGACCGGGGGGTAGCAATCAGCCCCAGCATTTT,TRBV9,.,.,16,TRBJ1-5
CASSYTQGIAEAFF,TGTGCCAGCAGTTACACTCAGGGGATCGCTGAAGCTTTCTTT,TRBV6-6,.,.,14,TRBJ1-1
CASALPGQAADTQYF,TGTGCTAGTGCCCTCCCAGGACAGGCGGCAGATACGCAGTATTTT,TRBV12-5,once,TRBD1,15,TRBJ2-3
CASSISPTESPLHF,TGTGCCAGTAGTATATCCCCGACAGAGTCACCCCTCCACTTT,TRBV19,.,.,14,TRBJ1-6
CASSLAGSTDTQYF,TGTGCCAGCAGCTTAGCGGGGTCCACAGATACGCAGTATTTT,TRBV7-2,.,.,14,TRBJ2-3
CASSRDQSNSPLHF,TGTGCCAGCAGTCGAGACCAATCTAATTCACCCCTCCACTTT,TRBV28,.,.,14,TRBJ1-6
CASSPRGLTSTDTQYF,TGTGCCAGCAGTCCACGGGGACTAACCTCAACAGATACGCAGTATTTT,TRBV27,.,TRBD2,16,TRBJ2-3
CASSPFNTGELFF,TGTGCCAGCAGCCCATTCAACACCGGGGAGCTGTTTTTT,TRBV7-3,.,.,13,TRBJ2-2